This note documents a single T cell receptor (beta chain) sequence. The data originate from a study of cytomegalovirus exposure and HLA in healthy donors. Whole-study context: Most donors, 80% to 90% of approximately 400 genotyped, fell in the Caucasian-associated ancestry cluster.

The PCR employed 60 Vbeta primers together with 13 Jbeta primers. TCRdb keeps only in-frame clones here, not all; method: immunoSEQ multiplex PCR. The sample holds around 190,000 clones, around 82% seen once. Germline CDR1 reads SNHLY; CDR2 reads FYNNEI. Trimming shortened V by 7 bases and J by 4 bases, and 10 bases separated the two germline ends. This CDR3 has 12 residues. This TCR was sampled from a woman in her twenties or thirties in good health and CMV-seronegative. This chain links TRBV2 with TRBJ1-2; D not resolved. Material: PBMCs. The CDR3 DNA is TGTGCCAGCAATCCTACCCTCTATGGCTACACCTTC. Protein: CASNPTLYGYTF.